The present T cell receptor beta chain was sequenced within a study of OX40 agonist ivuxolimab in advanced cancers. Profiled with immunoSEQ multiplex PCR; TCRdb holds only in-frame clones, not every one. The table includes 50,000 to 75,000 clones, over 80% detected once. V lost 1 base, J lost 10 bases, and 17 bases lay in between. Germline V lookup: CDR1 SGHDT, CDR2 YYEEEE. The CDR3 sequence is 14 residues long. The TCR sequence derives from an adult with an advanced solid tumor such as melanoma, head and neck, liver or kidney cancer. Specimen: CD4+ or CD8+ T cells sorted from blood, collected in a trial of the OX40 agonist ivuxolimab. The chain joins TRBV5-6 to TRBJ1-2; D perhaps matches TRBD1 (5 bases). The CDR3 nucleotides are TGTGCCAGCAGCTTGTCAGGGATCACTAGGGACTACACCTTC. Protein sequence: CASSLSGITRDYTF. The entire variable domain, with the rest obtained from reference TRBV5-6 and TRBJ1-2, is as follows: DAGVTQSPTHLIKTRGQQVTLRCSPKSGHDTVSWYQQALGQGPQFIFQYYEEEERQRGNFPDRFSGHQFPNYSSELNVNALLLGDSALYLCASSLSGITRDYTFGSGTRLTVV.